What follows are 8 T cell receptor beta chains derived from one specimen sequenced in a study of blood T cell repertoires in COVID-19. Sequenced by immunoSEQ multiplex PCR; TCRdb stores in-frame clones only, minus some. The sample carries some 200,000 clones, 80% to 90% recorded once. Source material: peripheral blood. These receptors were obtained from a man younger than 40 with active or convalescent COVID-19.

J is TRBJ1-6 and V is TRBV5-5, with D maybe TRBD1 (5 bases). This CDR3 comprises 13 residues. V dropped 4 bases and J dropped 8 bases, with 10 bases sitting between them. Looked up from germline, CDR1 is SGHKS and CDR2 is YYEKEE (reference sequence). The CDR3 here is CASSRFRDSPLHF. In nucleotides, the CDR3 is TGTGCCAGCAGCCGGTTCAGGGATTCACCCCTCCACTTT.

In its sample, this clone was seen once. V gene TRBV7-9 combines with J gene TRBJ2-7; TRBD2 aligns across 11 bases. This CDR3 is built from 16 residues. The V and J ends lost 5 bases and 0 bases, in that order; junction bases with no gene match: 6. Germline CDR1 and CDR2: SEHNR and FQNEAQ (reference sequence). The DNA for the CDR3 is TGTGCCAGCAGCCCAGGACTAGCGGGCAGCTCCTACGAGCAGTACTTC. It translates to CASSPGLAGSSYEQYF.

This chain links TRBV6-5 with TRBJ2-7; TRBD2 matches 10 bases. The CDR3 is 15 amino acids. From germline, CDR1 is MNHEY and CDR2 SVGAGI. With V trimmed by 5 bases and J by 4 bases, 8 bases remained unmatched. CDR3 sequence reads: CASSRTSGTPYEQYF. CDR3 nucleotide sequence: TGTGCCAGCAGTAGAACTAGCGGGACCCCGTACGAGCAGTACTTC.

This clone occurred a few times. The chain uses TRBV19 and TRBJ1-2; 8 nucleotides align to TRBD1. V was clipped by 0 bases and J by 4 bases; unmatched bases: 4. CDR3 size: 15 residues. Looked up from germline, CDR1 is LNHDA and CDR2 is SQIVND (reference sequence). This chain's CDR3 is CASSIETGATYGYTF. CDR3 bases: TGTGCCAGTAGTATAGAGACAGGGGCTACCTATGGCTACACCTTC.

The CDR3 loop is CASSLVFGGVTDTEAFF. CDR3 in DNA: TGTGCCAGCAGCTTAGTCTTCGGAGGGGTTACGGACACTGAAGCTTTCTTT. The chain couples TRBV13 to TRBJ1-1, with D possibly matching TRBD1 (5 bases). V lost 1 base and J lost 3, with 18 bases in between. Germline values: CDR1 PRHDT, CDR2 FYEKMQ (reference sequence). This CDR3 is 17 amino acids long.

The chain links TRBV28 to TRBJ1-1; D might be TRBD1 (6 bases). With 3 bases removed from V and 0 bases from J, the gap between germline ends came to 14 bases. The germline CDR1 and CDR2 sequences are MDHEN and SYDVKM. The CDR3 extends over 16 amino acids. CDR3 amino acids: CASSLGAMGMNTEAFF. CDR3 bases: TGTGCCAGCAGTTTGGGGGCGATGGGCATGAACACTGAAGCTTTCTTT.

The chain joins TRBV3-1 (or the pseudogene TRBV3-2) to TRBJ1-1; no clear D. CDR1 LGHDT and CDR2 YNNKEL come from the germline V gene (reference sequence). V lost 5 bases and J lost 3, with 19 bases in between. The CDR3 is made up of 16 amino acids. The DNA for the CDR3 is TGTGCCAGCAGCTTTAGTTTATGGGCGGGGTACACTGAAGCTTTCTTT. It is translated as CASSFSLWAGYTEAFF.

V gene TRBV20-1 combines with J gene TRBJ2-5; 15 bases are a match to TRBD2. CDR3 length: 17 residues. Trimming cost V 3 bases and J 5 bases; bases outside gene matches: 10. Per the germline V gene, CDR1 is DFQATT and CDR2 is SNEGSKA (reference sequence). CDR3 DNA: TGCAGTGCTAGTCGACCGGGACTAGCGGGAGGCCCGGAGACCCAGTACTTC. It codes for CSASRPGLAGGPETQYF.